The rows below give T cell receptor beta chains drawn from one sample of a study of blood T cell repertoires in COVID-19. Generated by immunoSEQ multiplex PCR, the TCRdb table keeps only in-frame clones and is missing some. The data contain approximately 81,000 clones, more than 75% of them singletons. The specimen was peripheral blood. The source is a human donor in a cohort sampled during active COVID-19. Both conserved end residues are part of each CDR3. The D gene is left open where the match is weak. Only part of the rows carry a size: once, few, many, or a class if the clone is expanded.

v_gene,d_gene,j_gene,abundance,CDR3nt,CDR3aa
TRBV5-1,NA,TRBJ1-4,NA,TGCGCCAGCAGCTTGGGCGGTGACAGCACAACTAATGAAAAACTGTTTTTT,CASSLGGDSTTNEKLFF
TRBV19,NA,TRBJ2-5,NA,TGTGCCAGTAGTCCTCGACAGTTACAAGAGATCCAGTACTTC,CASSPRQLQEIQYF
TRBV6-6,TRBD1,TRBJ2-7,NA,TGTGCCAGCAGTTACATACAGGGGGCAGGGGAGCAGTACTTC,CASSYIQGAGEQYF
TRBV2,TRBD1,TRBJ1-5,NA,TGTGCCAGCAGTGTCGGAGGGGGCGGTCAGCCCCAGCATTTT,CASSVGGGGQPQHF
TRBV5-1,NA,TRBJ2-7,NA,TGCGCCAGCAGCAGGACAAACTACGAGCAGTACTTC,CASSRTNYEQYF
TRBV29-1,TRBD2,TRBJ2-7,NA,TGCAGCGCTGGGGAGGGGTACTACGAGCAGTACTTC,CSAGEGYYEQYF
TRBV11-1,TRBD1,TRBJ2-7,NA,TGTGCCAGCAGCCTGGGACAGGGGACTTACTACGAGCAGTACTTC,CASSLGQGTYYEQYF
TRBV7-2,NA,TRBJ1-2,NA,TGTGCCAGCAGTACCTCGACAGGCCCGTATGGCTACACCTTC,CASSTSTGPYGYTF
TRBV7-8,NA,TRBJ2-7,NA,TGTGCCAGCAGCTACGGGACACAAGAATCCTACGAGCAGTACTTC,CASSYGTQESYEQYF
TRBV4-1,NA,TRBJ2-3,NA,TGCGCCAGCAGCCAAGGTCGGGGGTCGGTCGGGGCAGATACGCAGTATTTT,CASSQGRGSVGADTQYF
TRBV3-1/TRBV3-2,NA,TRBJ1-4,NA,TGTGCCAGCAGCAGGGGGGGTCGGCTGACTAATGAAAAACTGTTTTTT,CASSRGGRLTNEKLFF
TRBV3-1/TRBV3-2,TRBD2,TRBJ2-5,once,TGTGCCAGCAGCCAAGTGTTAGGAAGGGCTAGCGGGGGGGCCGTAGAGACCCAGTACTTC,CASSQVLGRASGGAVETQYF
TRBV7-2,NA,TRBJ2-5,once,TGTGCCAGCAGCGGCAGGGTAGCAGAGACCCAGTACTTC,CASSGRVAETQYF
TRBV7-9,NA,TRBJ1-1,NA,TGTGCCAGCAGCTCCGACTCCTTCAAGAACACTGAAGCTTTCTTT,CASSSDSFKNTEAFF
TRBV28,TRBD2,TRBJ2-7,NA,TGTGCCAGCAGGTTGGGCGGGGGGACTTCCTACGAGCAGTACTTC,CASRLGGGTSYEQYF
TRBV13,NA,TRBJ1-1,once,TGTGCCAGCAGCTTAAAGGTCGGGCGGGGCGAAGCTTTCTTT,CASSLKVGRGEAFF
TRBV5-4,TRBD2,TRBJ2-1,NA,TGTGCCAGCAGCTCTTTAGCGGGGGGGCAGAGAGAGCAGTTCTTC,CASSSLAGGQREQFF
TRBV3-1/TRBV3-2,TRBD2,TRBJ2-1,NA,TGTGCCAGCAGCCAAGCCGGGACTAGCTCCTACAATGAGCAGTTCTTC,CASSQAGTSSYNEQFF
TRBV7-3,NA,TRBJ1-6,NA,TGTGCCAGCAGCTTAACGCCGGGTTCACCCCTCCACTTT,CASSLTPGSPLHF
TRBV7-3,NA,TRBJ1-1,few,TGTGCCAGCAGCCGGGGAGGGGGCACTGAAGCTTTCTTT,CASSRGGGTEAFF
TRBV6-5,TRBD1,TRBJ1-2,NA,TGTGCCAGCAGTTACACTTCCGGGACAGGGTTTGGCTACACCTTC,CASSYTSGTGFGYTF
TRBV10-3,TRBD1,TRBJ2-5,few,TGTGCCATCAGACCGGACAGGGTGAAAGAGACCCAGTACTTC,CAIRPDRVKETQYF
TRBV10-3,NA,TRBJ2-6,NA,TGTGCCATCAGTGAGTCGTCGGGGAATGGGGCCAACGTCCTGACTTTC,CAISESSGNGANVLTF
TRBV29-1,NA,TRBJ2-3,once,TGCAGCGTGAAGACTGAAACGCAGTATTTT,CSVKTETQYF
TRBV19,TRBD1,TRBJ1-2,NA,TGTGCCAGTAGTACCCGGACAGGGGGTCGGGCTAACTATGGCTACACCTTC,CASSTRTGGRANYGYTF
TRBV7-9,TRBD2,TRBJ2-3,NA,TGTGCCAGCAGCTTAGCACTAGCGGGGGGGACTTTCGGCACAGATACGCAGTATTTT,CASSLALAGGTFGTDTQYF
TRBV5-4,TRBD1,TRBJ1-2,NA,TGTGCCAGCAGCAGAGGACAGGCCAACGGGGACTATGGCTACACCTTC,CASSRGQANGDYGYTF
TRBV6-1,NA,TRBJ2-4,NA,TGTGCCAGCAGTGAGCAGGGGGGCAACATTCAGTACTTC,CASSEQGGNIQYF
TRBV4-1,TRBD1,TRBJ1-3,once,TGCGCCAGCAGCCCCGGACAGGGAGGGAGGAGGGGAAACACCATATATTTT,CASSPGQGGRRGNTIYF
TRBV13,NA,TRBJ2-5,NA,TGTGCCAGCAGCGATAGGAAAGGTCTGGGGGGTGAGACCCAGTACTTC,CASSDRKGLGGETQYF
TRBV4-1,TRBD2,TRBJ2-7,NA,TGCGCCAGCAGCCAAGATTTCCCTAGCGGGGGTACCTACGAGCAGTACTTC,CASSQDFPSGGTYEQYF
TRBV11-3,TRBD2,TRBJ2-7,NA,TGTGCCAGCAGCAGCGGACTAGCGGGGGGTAGCGAGCAGTACTTC,CASSSGLAGGSEQYF
TRBV3-1/TRBV3-2,TRBD1,TRBJ1-1,NA,TGTGCCAGCAGCCAAGAGAGTAGGGACAGTGAAGCTTTCTTT,CASSQESRDSEAFF
TRBV9,TRBD1,TRBJ1-2,few,TGTGCCAGCAGCAAGGACAGGGTCGGCTACACCTTC,CASSKDRVGYTF
TRBV18,TRBD1,TRBJ1-4,NA,TGTGCCAGCTCACCCCAGGGACAGCCAAATGAAAAACTGTTTTTT,CASSPQGQPNEKLFF
TRBV29-1,NA,TRBJ1-2,NA,TGCAGCGACTTACAGGGCAGCGGTGGCTACACCTTC,CSDLQGSGGYTF
TRBV5-1,NA,TRBJ1-4,NA,TGCGCCAGCAGCTTGGACAGGGCGACTAATGAAAAACTGTTTTTT,CASSLDRATNEKLFF
TRBV6-5,NA,TRBJ1-1,once,TGTGCCAGCAGACACAGGGCAAGCACTGAAGCTTTCTTT,CASRHRASTEAFF
TRBV7-6,TRBD1,TRBJ2-2,NA,TGTGCCAGCAGGCGCCAGGGGGACACCGGGGAGCTGTTTTTT,CASRRQGDTGELFF
TRBV7-9,TRBD2,TRBJ2-7,few,TGTGCCCTTGCGGGACTAGCGGACTACGAGCAGTACTTC,CALAGLADYEQYF
TRBV18,NA,TRBJ2-7,NA,TGTGCCAGCTCACCAACGGGACAAACCGAGCAGTACTTC,CASSPTGQTEQYF
TRBV5-1,TRBD1,TRBJ2-3,once,TGCGCCAGCAGCAGGGGGCCTACAGATACGCAGTATTTT,CASSRGPTDTQYF
TRBV6-2/TRBV6-3,TRBD1,TRBJ1-2,NA,TGTGCCAGCAGTCCATCTGGACAGGAGGCCCTAAACTATGGCTACACCTTC,CASSPSGQEALNYGYTF
TRBV9,TRBD1,TRBJ2-1,NA,TGTGCCAGCAGCGTACGGACAGGGCAAAATGAGCAGTTCTTC,CASSVRTGQNEQFF
TRBV19,NA,TRBJ2-7,NA,TGTGCCAGTAGTATGGGGAGTAACTCCTACGAGCAGTACTTC,CASSMGSNSYEQYF
TRBV4-1,TRBD2,TRBJ2-7,NA,TGCGCCAGCAGCCAGAGCGGGGGGTTCTTCGGGGAGCAGTACTTC,CASSQSGGFFGEQYF
TRBV3-1/TRBV3-2,TRBD1,TRBJ2-7,NA,TGTGCCAGCAGCCCTGCGGACAGGACCTACGAGCAGTACTTC,CASSPADRTYEQYF
TRBV7-2,TRBD1,TRBJ1-2,NA,TGTGCCAGCAGCTTGGAGGACAGGGGACTCTATGGCTACACCTTC,CASSLEDRGLYGYTF
TRBV19,TRBD1,TRBJ1-2,NA,TGTGCCAGCAGACGGGACAGGGGGCAGGATGGCTACACCTTC,CASRRDRGQDGYTF
TRBV12-3/TRBV12-4,TRBD1,TRBJ1-2,NA,TGTGCCAGCAACCAGGGGGCGGGGGGCTACACCTTC,CASNQGAGGYTF
TRBV3-1/TRBV3-2,TRBD2,TRBJ2-7,NA,TGTGCCAGCAGCCAAGTTCTGAAGTGGGGAACTAGCGGGGGGTACGAGCAGTACTTC,CASSQVLKWGTSGGYEQYF
TRBV12-3/TRBV12-4,NA,TRBJ2-3,NA,TGTGCCAGCAGTTTACATCCGGGTACGCAGTATTTT,CASSLHPGTQYF
TRBV6-2/TRBV6-3,TRBD1,TRBJ2-6,NA,TGTGCCAGCAGTTACGTTACCGGGACAGGAGTCTCTGGGGCCAACGTCCTGACTTTC,CASSYVTGTGVSGANVLTF
TRBV7-9,NA,TRBJ1-5,NA,TGTGCCAGCAGCCTCCAAGCGGACAGTTATAGCAATCAGCCCCAGCATTTT,CASSLQADSYSNQPQHF
TRBV6-5,TRBD1,TRBJ2-7,NA,TGTGCCAGCAGCTATACAGGGGTTGCCACCTACGAGCAGTACTTC,CASSYTGVATYEQYF
TRBV7-2,TRBD1,TRBJ1-6,NA,TGTGCCAGCAGCTACAGGGGAGGTAATTCACCCCTCCACTTT,CASSYRGGNSPLHF
TRBV14,TRBD2,TRBJ2-3,NA,TGTGCCAGCAGCCAAGCCCCCGGACTAGCGGGGGCCACAGATACGCAGTATTTT,CASSQAPGLAGATDTQYF
TRBV5-1,TRBD2,TRBJ2-3,few,TGCGCCAGCAGCTCCCAGACTAGCTCGGATACGCAGTATTTT,CASSSQTSSDTQYF
TRBV7-2,TRBD2,TRBJ2-7,once,TGTGCCAGCAGCTTAGGTTTAGCGGGGAGCTCCTACGAGCAGTACTTC,CASSLGLAGSSYEQYF